A selection of T cell receptor beta chains follows, all from one sample in a study of T cells expressing NK-cell markers. TCRdb re-called the 5' RACE reads and catalogs CDR3 proteins one per entry, DNA excluded. The sample table sets out about 450,000 distinct CDR3 sequences. The sequenced sample consisted of blood T cells: a sorted CD56 or NKG2C T cell subset, CD4+ or CD8+ T cells, or bulk PBMC T cells (not recorded which). These receptors originate from a woman aged 18 to 75 in good health. Each CDR3 is given with its conserved first and last residue.

j_call | v_call | cdr3_aa
TRBJ2-3 | TRBV11-3 | CASSLVAGGSTDTQYF
TRBJ2-7 | TRBV29-1 | CSVEEEGAGSYEQYF
TRBJ2-1 | TRBV19 | CASSLSGHGNEQFF
TRBJ2-5 | TRBV7-2 | CASSLSTGGETQYF
TRBJ2-1 | TRBV4-1 | CASSQEAPRSAYNEQFF
TRBJ1-5 | TRBV7-9 | CASSPTGQSQPQHF
TRBJ1-1 | TRBV7-2 | CASSESGAMNTEAFF
TRBJ2-2 | TRBV12-3/TRBV12-4 | CASSPSSGTGSGELFF
TRBJ2-1 | TRBV7-3 | CASSLRGLGSSYNEQFF
TRBJ1-1 | TRBV6-5 | CASSYEGADYTEAFF
TRBJ2-2 | TRBV29-1 | CGCGVNTGELFF
TRBJ1-2 | TRBV6-2/TRBV6-3 | CASSTPGTGNLYGYTF
TRBJ2-7 | TRBV6-5 | CASSYGRGMGEQYF
TRBJ2-3 | TRBV7-2 | CASSLAQTSETSTDTQYF
TRBJ1-5 | TRBV7-8 | CASSLEWLGNQPQHF
TRBJ1-6 | TRBV12-3/TRBV12-4 | CASKGTAHSSPLHF
TRBJ2-1 | TRBV7-3 | CASSVSGGAHNEQFF
TRBJ2-5 | TRBV3-1 | CASSLKGGGMETQYF
TRBJ2-3 | TRBV23-1 | CASSPRQRTRCTDTQYF
TRBJ2-7 | TRBV12-3/TRBV12-4 | CASIPSDNPYEQYF
TRBJ1-5 | TRBV6-2/TRBV6-3 | CASSGGQPQHF
TRBJ1-1 | TRBV7-2 | CASSLAGSFTNTEAFF
TRBJ2-1 | TRBV11-2 | CASSLGTGGFEDEQFF
TRBJ2-5 | TRBV6-1 | CASGQGAQETQYF
TRBJ1-1 | TRBV20-1 | CSASRQSNTEAFF
TRBJ2-7 | TRBV6-2/TRBV6-3 | CASSPLGGEQYF
TRBJ2-1 | TRBV21-1 | CASSKGGVISYNEQFF
TRBJ2-2 | TRBV6-5 | CASSYSSSYTGELFF
TRBJ2-2 | TRBV14 | CASSQITPANTGELFF
TRBJ1-5 | TRBV6-1 | CASRGGGGRPQHF
TRBJ2-1 | TRBV29-1 | CSGGTGYNEQFF
TRBJ2-1 | TRBV6-2/TRBV6-3 | CASRGDRDNEQFF
TRBJ1-1 | TRBV20-1 | CSAVPRLNTEAFF